Listed here are 8 T cell receptor beta chains from one sample, sequenced in a study of shared clonotypes between healthy human individuals. The protocol was immunoSEQ multiplex PCR, while the TCRdb copy is restricted to in-frame clones and leaves out a portion. The sample comprises around 1.9 million clones, roughly 93% of which are singletons, and over 1.5% rests with the top ten. Naive CD8 cells lacked CD45RO, underwent positive selection for CCR7 and left out terminally differentiated effector memory CD45RA+ cells. Sequencing used naive CD8+ T cells from PBMCs. The receptor source for this set is a man between 18 and 29 years old in good health. Some clones in this sample may be carry-over from other donors' samples.

V and J are TRBV9 and TRBJ1-2; weak D call: TRBD1 (6 bases). Germline V gene sequence: CDR1 SGDLS, CDR2 YYNGEE. The CDR3 has 15 residues. Trimming took 3 bases from V and 4 from J, leaving 16 bases between them. Here the CDR3 DNA reads TGTGCCAGCAGCGGTTGGGACACCCGCTCCTATGGCTACACCTTC. This gives the protein CASSGWDTRSYGYTF.

This clone turned up a few times. Other DNA sequences of this sample code for an identical CDR3. V gene TRBV29-1 combines with J gene TRBJ1-1; D gene unclear. Germline CDR1 reads SQVTM; CDR2 reads ANQGSEA. V lost 4 bases to trimming and J lost 4 bases, with 4 bases between them. CDR3 size: 10 residues. The CDR3 loop is CSVVLTEAFF. The CDR3 bases are TGCAGCGTTGTACTCACTGAAGCTTTCTTT. Full variable domain (outside the CDR3, taken from reference TRBV29-1 and TRBJ1-1): SAVISQKPSRDICQRGTSLTIQCQVDSQVTMMFWYRQQPGQSLTLIATANQGSEATYESGFVIDKFPISRPNLTFSTLTVSNMSPEDSSIYLCSVVLTEAFFGQGTRLTVV.

Regarding this clone: Distinct nucleotide sequences in the sample also encode this CDR3. V and J are TRBV27 and TRBJ2-2; D gene unclear. Deletions cut 5 bases from V and 4 bases from J, with 8 bases between. This CDR3 comprises 13 residues. Germline assignment: CDR1 MNHEY and CDR2 SMNVEV (reference sequence). The CDR3 loop reads CASSPLGTGELFF. The CDR3 DNA is TGTGCCAGCAGTCCCCTGGGCACCGGGGAGCTGTTTTTT.

The chain recombines TRBV27 with TRBJ2-1; no definite D call. Germline V lookup: CDR1 MNHEY, CDR2 SMNVEV (reference sequence). V gave up 2 bases and J gave up 4 bases, with 6 bases separating them. CDR3 length: 13 residues. Here the CDR3 DNA reads TGTGCCAGCAGTTTACGGCGATACAATGAGCAGTTCTTC. Amino acid sequence: CASSLRRYNEQFF.

Of note for this clone: This specimen includes other DNA sequences encoding the same CDR3. The DNA for the CDR3 is TGTGCCACCAGCAGAGGAGGGACAGAAGCTTTCTTT. Its protein product is CATSRGGTEAFF. This chain uses TRBV15 with TRBJ1-1; TRBD1 is a possible D gene (6 bases). Deletions cut 1 base from V and 8 bases from J, with 8 bases between. CDR1 is LNHNV and CDR2 is YYDKDF in the germline V gene (reference sequence). This CDR3 has 12 amino acids.

The V gene is TRBV4-1, the J gene TRBJ2-3, with 11 bases that match TRBD2. Germline assignment: CDR1 MGHRA and CDR2 YSYEKL. CDR3 size: 20 residues. With 3 bases clipped from V and 1 base from J, the junction kept 15 bases outside the gene matches. CDR3 nucleotide sequence: TGCGCCAGCAGCCAGGACGATACTAGCGGGAGAGGGGTTGGCACAGATACGCAGTATTTT. This encodes CASSQDDTSGRGVGTDTQYF.

This chain uses TRBV4-1 with TRBJ2-1; D may be TRBD1 (5 bases). V lost 3 bases, J lost 9 bases, and 9 bases lay in between. Germline V gives CDR1 MGHRA, CDR2 YSYEKL. This CDR3 comprises 12 residues. This CDR3 is CASSQAQGEQFF. In DNA, the CDR3 is TGCGCCAGCAGCCAGGCTCAGGGTGAGCAGTTCTTC.

The chain has TRBV5-6 and TRBJ2-7, with D possibly matching TRBD2 (6 bases). CDR3 length equals 14 residues. Trimming removed 7 bases at V and 4 bases at J, with 18 bases between. Germline-derived CDR1 and CDR2 are SGHDT and YYEEEE. DNA of the CDR3: TGTGCCAGCTCTCCGTATGCGGGACCGTACGAGCAGTACTTC. Its translation is CASSPYAGPYEQYF.